These T cell receptor beta chains were read from a single sample in a study of OX40 agonist ivuxolimab in advanced cancers. The repertoire was sequenced with immunoSEQ multiplex PCR; TCRdb's copy has only in-frame clones and lacks some. The data hold 60,000 to 75,000 clones, with about 80% observed a single time. The source material was CD4+ or CD8+ T cells sorted from blood, sampled in a trial of the OX40 agonist ivuxolimab. The source of these receptors is an adult with an advanced solid tumor such as melanoma, head and neck, liver or kidney cancer. The CDR3 runs from the conserved cysteine through the conserved F or W. D genes are given only for firm matches. Rows may omit the clone size; those that give it use once, few, many or a size class.

TRBJ1-3 | - | TRBV30 | - | CAWSAVNTIYF | TGTGCCTGGTCCGCAGTAAACACCATATATTTT
TRBJ2-1 | - | TRBV7-2 | - | CASSFSIGDARHRDEQFF | TGTGCCAGCAGCTTTTCGATTGGAGACGCGAGACATCGCGATGAGCAGTTCTTC
TRBJ1-1 | - | TRBV18 | - | CASAGTQNTEAFF | TGTGCCAGCGCCGGGACACAGAACACTGAAGCTTTCTTT
TRBJ2-7 | - | TRBV18 | - | CASSRGPKSAVYEQYF | TGTGCCAGCTCACGCGGCCCGAAGTCGGCTGTCTACGAGCAGTACTTC
TRBJ2-7 | - | TRBV6-5 | - | CASSYRTDSEQYF | TGTGCCAGCAGTTACCGAACAGATTCCGAGCAGTACTTC
TRBJ2-1 | - | TRBV30 | - | CAWTGRWGAAYNEQFF | TGTGCCTGGACTGGTCGGTGGGGGGCCGCCTACAATGAGCAGTTCTTC
TRBJ2-3 | - | TRBV5-1 | TRBD2 | CASSLEPSGGATDTQYF | TGCGCCAGCAGCTTGGAACCTAGCGGGGGGGCCACAGATACGCAGTATTTT
TRBJ1-1 | few | TRBV30 | - | CAWSSQRFTEAFF | TGTGCCTGGAGTTCACAGCGATTCACTGAAGCTTTCTTT
TRBJ1-3 | - | TRBV2 | TRBD1 | CASRPGQGRDTIYF | TGTGCCAGCAGACCGGGACAGGGACGAGACACCATATATTTT
TRBJ1-6 | few | TRBV10-1 | - | CASSESRNSPLHF | TGCGCCAGCAGTGAGTCGCGGAATTCACCCCTCCACTTT
TRBJ1-1 | - | TRBV6-1 | - | CASIRHTEAFF | TGTGCCAGCATTCGACACACTGAAGCTTTCTTT
TRBJ1-2 | - | TRBV29-1 | - | CSAGSSDGYTF | TGCAGCGCCGGATCGTCGGATGGCTACACCTTC
TRBJ1-1 | - | TRBV4-3 | TRBD1 | CASSQAGGLGNRNAEAFF | TGCGCCAGCAGCCAGGCAGGGGGCTTGGGGAATCGGAACGCTGAAGCTTTCTTT
TRBJ1-1 | - | TRBV19 | TRBD1 | CASSEGARTEAFF | TGTGCCAGTAGTGAGGGGGCTCGGACTGAAGCTTTCTTT
TRBJ2-3 | - | TRBV4-3 | TRBD1 | CASSQDWQGAGRGTDTQYF | TGCGCCAGCAGCCAAGATTGGCAGGGGGCGGGAAGAGGCACAGATACGCAGTATTTT
TRBJ2-7 | - | TRBV6-6 | - | CASAPRAGTYEQYF | TGTGCCAGCGCGCCGAGGGCAGGGACCTACGAGCAGTACTTC
TRBJ1-2 | - | TRBV30 | - | CAWSVKGVFTF | TGTGCCTGGAGTGTAAAGGGCGTCTTTACCTTC
TRBJ1-2 | - | TRBV5-6 | TRBD1 | CASSPGQGNYGYTF | TGTGCCAGCAGCCCGGGACAGGGGAACTATGGCTACACCTTC
TRBJ1-6 | - | TRBV7-3 | - | CASRDGTADSPLHF | TGTGCCAGCAGGGACGGGACCGCTGATTCACCCCTCCACTTT
TRBJ1-1 | - | TRBV6-1 | - | CASSEVGRPNTEAFF | TGTGCCAGCAGTGAAGTAGGACGGCCAAACACTGAAGCTTTCTTT
TRBJ1-2 | once | TRBV6-4 | TRBD1 | CASSDTGGTGYTF | TGTGCCAGCAGTGATACAGGGGGGACGGGCTACACCTTC
TRBJ1-2 | - | TRBV28 | - | CASSPDTASYGYTF | TGTGCCAGCAGCCCCGATACAGCGTCCTATGGCTACACCTTC
TRBJ1-6 | - | TRBV5-6 | - | CASIPWGGGANSPLHF | TGTGCCAGCATTCCATGGGGCGGGGGAGCCAATTCACCCCTCCACTTT
TRBJ1-6 | - | TRBV4-1 | - | CASSQVDSDNSPLHF | TGCGCCAGCAGCCAAGTCGACAGTGATAATTCACCCCTCCACTTT
TRBJ1-2 | - | TRBV6-6 | TRBD1 | CASSQQGTYGYTF | TGTGCCAGCAGTCAACAGGGGACTTATGGCTACACCTTC
TRBJ1-1 | - | TRBV5-1 | - | CASSLDRWENTEAFF | TGCGCCAGCAGCCTCGACAGGTGGGAGAACACTGAAGCTTTCTTT